Described below is a single TCR beta chain sequence and its context. The specificity of this receptor is unknown. Per-base quality was not reported, and no clone a single base away is much larger than it. Collaborating institutions collected whole blood in K2EDTA tubes following their own protocols. Collaborator samples were shipped for TCRbeta analysis as frozen whole blood, isolated PBMCs, or DNA extracted from either sample type. TCRbeta CDR3 regions were amplified from genomic DNA by means of the immunoSEQ Assay, a bias-controlled multiplex PCR. The authors' analysis ran thus. Within the assay, amplification of reference gene primers was used to estimate how many nucleated cells each sample contained. To quantify the absolute abundance of each unique TCRbeta CDR3 rearrangement, sequence reads were collapsed and filtered. For each sample, productive Simpson clonality was calculated as the square root of Simpson's diversity index over productive rearrangements. This immuneACCESS table, as held by TCRdb, lists in-frame sequences with V and J called but not all clones. Of the missing ones, under half trace to an unresolved V gene in checked studies; the others have no known cause. The D gene and trimming were derived from the DNA, and the V and J assignments and clone size from that table. The sample includes 69,000 or so clones, with approximately 81% observed a single time. The ten largest clones capture 4.8% of the sample.

These data belong to a study of blood T cell repertoires in COVID-19 (dated by TCRdb to 2018 to 2020). For context, the study as a whole: The collaborator samples originated in the United States, Italy and Spain and spanned the acute and convalescent phases of COVID-19. The prospective study material was composed of cDNA or gDNA derived from T cells, B-cell-depleted T cells, or PBMCs. Subjects who had been exposed to COVID-19, were actively infected with it, or had recovered from it provided the deeply sampled blood TCRbeta repertoires that made up the dataset. The repertoires were released in a freely available public database intended as a resource for research on the immune response to SARS-CoV-2. The samples were drawn from two sources: the first 160 participants of the ongoing ImmuneRACE study, and 1,200 or so subjects contributed by 6 global collaborators. Sample metadata almost always included a de-identified subject ID, COVID-19 status, age in years and sex. Where available, HLA class I and class II types were obtained from metadata supplied by the sample provider rather than from assay-based typing. The investigation overall reported the following: The quantity of clinical and demographic metadata differed by source and by participant and was supplied without curation.

From the germline V gene (reference sequence), CDR1 is LGHDT and CDR2 is YNNKEL. Inclusive of the bounding cysteine and phenylalanine, the CDR3 is 15 residues long. Here the CDR3 DNA is all that survives: 45 bases in frame from base 1. V is cut by 1 base and J by 0 bases, and the space between the germline ends is 10 bases. The source material was peripheral blood. This TCR was sampled from a woman of 80 years or more with active or convalescent COVID-19. The chain was built from TRBV3-1 (or the pseudogene TRBV3-2) and TRBJ2-7, with the D gene not confidently named. The CDR3 has the sequence CASSQAGAVSYEQYF. The DNA reads as follows: TGTGCCAGCAGCCAAGCCGGTGCGGTCTCCTACGAGCAGTACTTC.